These T cell receptor beta chains were read from a single sample in a study of siplizumab effects on memory and regulatory T cells. Clones were read by immunoSEQ multiplex PCR, and TCRdb kept only the in-frame ones, dropping some. The sample lists about 110,000 clones; around 90% were seen once. The sample taken for sequencing was CD4+ T cells sorted from blood. The receptors shown here come from a human donor in good health. The CDR3 runs from the conserved cysteine through the conserved F or W.

v_gene: TRBV11-2
j_gene: TRBJ2-6
CDR3aa: CASSFPLMGGSSGANVLTF

v_gene: TRBV25-1
j_gene: TRBJ2-5
CDR3aa: CASSEFAVNRETQYF

v_gene: TRBV11-2
j_gene: TRBJ1-1
CDR3aa: CASSPGRAAPEAFF

v_gene: TRBV28
j_gene: TRBJ1-1
CDR3aa: CASSLGGMGLNTEAFF

v_gene: TRBV19
j_gene: TRBJ2-5
CDR3aa: CASSTQETQYF

v_gene: TRBV6-1
j_gene: TRBJ1-1
CDR3aa: CASSARQGKNTEAFF

v_gene: TRBV6-4
j_gene: TRBJ2-3
CDR3aa: CASLDRDATDTQYF

v_gene: TRBV5-1
j_gene: TRBJ2-2
CDR3aa: CASERGGTGELFF

v_gene: TRBV6-5
j_gene: TRBJ2-7
CDR3aa: CASSRTDSSYEQYF

v_gene: TRBV7-3
j_gene: TRBJ1-2
CDR3aa: CASSPGQGNYGYTF

v_gene: TRBV9
j_gene: TRBJ2-7
CDR3aa: CASSVGGTMNEQYF

v_gene: TRBV5-4
j_gene: TRBJ2-1
CDR3aa: CASSSPYNEQFF

v_gene: TRBV5-4
j_gene: TRBJ2-7
CDR3aa: CASSLLRQDGSYEQYF

v_gene: TRBV5-6
j_gene: TRBJ1-5
CDR3aa: CASSLGQGGNQPQHF

v_gene: TRBV9
j_gene: TRBJ2-7
CDR3aa: CASSVEVFGEQYF

v_gene: TRBV25-1
j_gene: .
CDR3aa: CASRPGNYEQYF

v_gene: TRBV5-4
j_gene: TRBJ2-7
CDR3aa: CASSPLGYEQYF

v_gene: TRBV9
j_gene: TRBJ2-3
CDR3aa: CASSVERGPDTQYF

v_gene: TRBV4-1
j_gene: TRBJ1-2
CDR3aa: CASSQQTVGSGYTF

v_gene: TRBV5-1
j_gene: TRBJ2-3
CDR3aa: CASSLGEALRTDTQYF

v_gene: TRBV7-3
j_gene: TRBJ2-7
CDR3aa: CASSPLTRQYF

v_gene: TRBV2
j_gene: TRBJ1-5
CDR3aa: CASSYPWQPQHF

v_gene: TRBV29-1
j_gene: TRBJ2-3
CDR3aa: CSVAGGRGTDTDTQYF

v_gene: TRBV21-1
j_gene: TRBJ2-7
CDR3aa: CASSSPSYEQYF

v_gene: TRBV7-8
j_gene: TRBJ2-3
CDR3aa: CASSSDGLGSDTQYF

v_gene: TRBV6-5
j_gene: TRBJ2-7
CDR3aa: CASSQGLEQYF

v_gene: TRBV9
j_gene: TRBJ1-4
CDR3aa: CASSHGTGESEKLFF

v_gene: TRBV6-4
j_gene: TRBJ2-1
CDR3aa: CASSVLSNNEQFF

v_gene: TRBV6-5
j_gene: TRBJ1-2
CDR3aa: CASRPTGGPYGYTF

v_gene: TRBV25-1
j_gene: TRBJ2-6
CDR3aa: CASSDSGAGANVLTF

v_gene: TRBV11-3
j_gene: TRBJ2-5
CDR3aa: CASSLGTGGPETQYF

v_gene: TRBV7-2
j_gene: TRBJ2-3
CDR3aa: CASSLNSGGTAQYF

v_gene: TRBV6-1
j_gene: TRBJ1-1
CDR3aa: CASSEVRTEAFF

v_gene: TRBV29-1
j_gene: TRBJ2-3
CDR3aa: CSAPPTSGDTQYF

v_gene: TRBV5-4
j_gene: TRBJ2-3
CDR3aa: CASSLDYSGTDTQYF

v_gene: TRBV6-1
j_gene: .
CDR3aa: CASSRGGPYEQYF

v_gene: TRBV6-5
j_gene: TRBJ2-7
CDR3aa: CASSYGQGAYEQYF

v_gene: TRBV2
j_gene: TRBJ1-1
CDR3aa: CASSATGTVGTEAFF

v_gene: TRBV6-1
j_gene: TRBJ1-5
CDR3aa: CASSEGLTQPQHF

v_gene: TRBV28
j_gene: TRBJ1-1
CDR3aa: CASSTGPNTEAFF

v_gene: TRBV25-1
j_gene: TRBJ1-3
CDR3aa: CASSTYDGYAGNTIYF

v_gene: TRBV7-2
j_gene: TRBJ1-6
CDR3aa: CASSPPPTNSGSLHF

v_gene: TRBV9
j_gene: TRBJ2-1
CDR3aa: CASSVEGGSYNEQFF

v_gene: TRBV7-3
j_gene: TRBJ2-3
CDR3aa: CASSLQGGRTDTQYF

v_gene: TRBV4-1
j_gene: TRBJ2-3
CDR3aa: CASSQGTGFGDTQYF

v_gene: TRBV6-1
j_gene: TRBJ1-2
CDR3aa: CASIESAGQNYGYTF

v_gene: TRBV28
j_gene: TRBJ2-2
CDR3aa: CASSQESGNTGELFF